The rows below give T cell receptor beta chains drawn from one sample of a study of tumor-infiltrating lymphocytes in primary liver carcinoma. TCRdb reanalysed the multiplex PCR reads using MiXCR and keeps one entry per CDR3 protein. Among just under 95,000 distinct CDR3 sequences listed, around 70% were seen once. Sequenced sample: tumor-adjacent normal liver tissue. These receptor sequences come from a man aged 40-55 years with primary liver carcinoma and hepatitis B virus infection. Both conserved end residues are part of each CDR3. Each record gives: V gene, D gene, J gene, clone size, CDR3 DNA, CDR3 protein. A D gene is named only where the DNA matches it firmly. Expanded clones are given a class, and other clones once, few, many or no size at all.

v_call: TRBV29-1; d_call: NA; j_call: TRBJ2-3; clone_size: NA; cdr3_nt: TGCAGCGTTGGAAGCGCTCTGCTAGGAACAGACACGCAGTATTTT; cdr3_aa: CSVGSALLGTDTQYF
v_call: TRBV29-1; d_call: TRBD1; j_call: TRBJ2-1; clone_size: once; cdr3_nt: TGCAGAGTTGTAACAGGGGCCCCAAATGAGCAGTTCTTC; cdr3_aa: CRVVTGAPNEQFF
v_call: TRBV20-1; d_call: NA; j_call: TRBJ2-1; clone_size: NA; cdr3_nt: TGCAGTGCGTGGGGCGACGAGGTCGGCCATGAGCAGTTCTTC; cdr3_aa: CSAWGDEVGHEQFF
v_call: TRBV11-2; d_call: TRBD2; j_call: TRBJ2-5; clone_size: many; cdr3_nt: TGTGCCAGCAGCTTGGGAGGAGCGGGAGGGCCGGAGACCCAGTACTTC; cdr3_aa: CASSLGGAGGPETQYF
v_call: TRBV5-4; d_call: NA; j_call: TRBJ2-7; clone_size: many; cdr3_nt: TGTGCCAGCAGCACCACCGGGACAAGCTACGAGCAGTACTTC; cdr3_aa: CASSTTGTSYEQYF
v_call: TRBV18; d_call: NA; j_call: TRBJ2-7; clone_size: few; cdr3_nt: TGTGCCAGCTCACCAAGTCGCGGCTCCTACGAGCAGTACTTC; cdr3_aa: CASSPSRGSYEQYF
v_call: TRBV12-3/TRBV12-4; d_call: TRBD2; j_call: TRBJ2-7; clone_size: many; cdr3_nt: TGTGCCAGCAGTTGGGGGGGGTCCGAGCAGTACTTC; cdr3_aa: CASSWGGSEQYF
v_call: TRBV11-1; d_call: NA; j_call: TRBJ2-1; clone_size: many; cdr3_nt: TGTGCCAGCAGCTTTTCCAATGAGCAGTTCTTC; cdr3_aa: CASSFSNEQFF
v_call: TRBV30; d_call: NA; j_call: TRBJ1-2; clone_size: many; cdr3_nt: TGTGCCTGGAGTCCCAACTATGGCTACACCTTC; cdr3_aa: CAWSPNYGYTF
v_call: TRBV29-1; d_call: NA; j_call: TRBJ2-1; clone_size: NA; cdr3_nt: TGCAGCATTGAATCGACAGATACCTCCTACAATGAGCAGTTCTTC; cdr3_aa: CSIESTDTSYNEQFF
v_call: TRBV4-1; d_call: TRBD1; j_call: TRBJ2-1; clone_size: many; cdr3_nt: TGCGCCAGCAGCCCAGAGGGGACAGGGGGCCATGAGCAGTTCTTC; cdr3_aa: CASSPEGTGGHEQFF
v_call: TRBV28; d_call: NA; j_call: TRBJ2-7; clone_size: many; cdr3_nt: TGTGCCAGCAGTAACACAGGGGGGGCGTACGAGCAGTACTTC; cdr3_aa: CASSNTGGAYEQYF
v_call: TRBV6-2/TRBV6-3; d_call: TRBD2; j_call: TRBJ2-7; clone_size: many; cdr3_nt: TGTGCCAGCAGTTCGGGACTAGCCAAGAGTCCCTACGAGCAGTACTTC; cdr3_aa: CASSSGLAKSPYEQYF
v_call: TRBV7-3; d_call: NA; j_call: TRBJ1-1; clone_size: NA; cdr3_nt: TGTGCCAGCAGTTGGGGGGCCTCTGGGACTGAAGTTTTCTTT; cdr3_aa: CASSWGASGTEVFF
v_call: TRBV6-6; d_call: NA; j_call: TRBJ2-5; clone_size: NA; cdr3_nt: TGTGCCAGCAGTTGCTCGCCAAGGGAAGAGACCCAGTACTTC; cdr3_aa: CASSCSPREETQYF
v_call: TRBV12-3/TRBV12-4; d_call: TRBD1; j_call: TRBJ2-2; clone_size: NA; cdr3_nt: TGTGCCAGCAGCTACAGGAACACAGGGGACCTGTTTTTT; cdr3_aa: CASSYRNTGDLFF
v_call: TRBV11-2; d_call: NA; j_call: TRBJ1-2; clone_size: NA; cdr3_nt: TGTACCAGCAGCCTCCCACAAGGGGATTCCTATGGCTACACCTTC; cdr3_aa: CTSSLPQGDSYGYTF
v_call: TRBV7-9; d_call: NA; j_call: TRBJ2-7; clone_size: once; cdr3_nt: TGTGCCAGCAGCATCCCGGGGTTAGGGAACGAGCAGTACTTC; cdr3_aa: CASSIPGLGNEQYF
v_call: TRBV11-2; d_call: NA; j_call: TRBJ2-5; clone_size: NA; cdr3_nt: TGTGCCAGCAGCTTAGATAAGATCGGGAGTAGGCAAGTGACCCAGAACTTC; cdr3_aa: CASSLDKIGSRQVTQNF
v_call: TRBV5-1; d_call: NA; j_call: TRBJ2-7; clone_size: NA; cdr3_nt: TGCGCCAGCAGCTTGGAGCCCCAAAGAACGGCCGAGCAGTACTTC; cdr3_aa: CASSLEPQRTAEQYF
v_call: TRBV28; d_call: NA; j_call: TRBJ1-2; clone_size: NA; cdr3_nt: TGTGCCAGCAGTTTCTACTATGGCTACACCTTC; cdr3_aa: CASSFYYGYTF
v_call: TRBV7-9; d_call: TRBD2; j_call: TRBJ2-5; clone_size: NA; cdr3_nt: TGTGCCAGCAGCTCAGACGGGCGGGGGGAGACCCAGTACTTC; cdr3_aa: CASSSDGRGETQYF
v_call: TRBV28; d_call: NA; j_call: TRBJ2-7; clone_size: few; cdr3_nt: TGTGCCAGCAGTCACCGACGGGGAGGCTACGAGCAGTACTTC; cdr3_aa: CASSHRRGGYEQYF
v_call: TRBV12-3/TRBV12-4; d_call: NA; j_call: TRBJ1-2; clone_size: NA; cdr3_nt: TGTGTCAGCGCCACCCTACGGGGGCAGGGACTTCTTTATGGCCACACCTTC; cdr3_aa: CVSATLRGQGLLYGHTF
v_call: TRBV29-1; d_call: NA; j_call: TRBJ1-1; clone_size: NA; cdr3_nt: TGCAGCGTCCGACGGAGGGGGAACACTGAAGCTTTCTTT; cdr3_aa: CSVRRRGNTEAFF
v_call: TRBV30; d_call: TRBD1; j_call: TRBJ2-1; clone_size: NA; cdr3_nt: TGTGCCTGGAGCGAAGCCGTGACAGGGTGGAATGAGCAGTTCTTC; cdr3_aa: CAWSEAVTGWNEQFF
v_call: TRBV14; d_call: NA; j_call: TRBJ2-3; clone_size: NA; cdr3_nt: TGTGCCAGCAGCCGAGATCTAGCGACCACAGATACGCAGTATTTT; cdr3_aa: CASSRDLATTDTQYF
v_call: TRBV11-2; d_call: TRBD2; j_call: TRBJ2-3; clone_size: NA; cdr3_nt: TGTACCAGCAGCTCTGGACTAGCGTGGGGGAGTACAGATACGCAGTATTTT; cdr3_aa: CTSSSGLAWGSTDTQYF
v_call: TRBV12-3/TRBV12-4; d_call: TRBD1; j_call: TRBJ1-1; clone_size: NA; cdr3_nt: TGTGCCAGCAGCCCGAGACAGGGAGACGCTGGAGCTTTCTTT; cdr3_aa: CASSPRQGDAGAFF
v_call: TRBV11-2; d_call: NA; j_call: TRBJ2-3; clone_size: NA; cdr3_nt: TGTGCCAACAGCTTAAGAGCGGGCACATATACACAGTATTTT; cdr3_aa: CANSLRAGTYTQYF
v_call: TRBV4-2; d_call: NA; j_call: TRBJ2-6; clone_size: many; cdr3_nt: TGTGCCAGCAGCCAAGATTGGACGGCTGGGGCCAACGTCCTGACTTTC; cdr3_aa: CASSQDWTAGANVLTF
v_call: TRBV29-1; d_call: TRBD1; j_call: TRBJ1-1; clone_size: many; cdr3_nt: TGCAGCGGAAAGAGGACAGGGCCCACTGAAGCTTTCTTT; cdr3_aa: CSGKRTGPTEAFF
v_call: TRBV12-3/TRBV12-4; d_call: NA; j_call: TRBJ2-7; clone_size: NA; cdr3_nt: TGTACCAGCAGTCCTTCATGGGCCTACGAGCACTACTTC; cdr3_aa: CTSSPSWAYEHYF
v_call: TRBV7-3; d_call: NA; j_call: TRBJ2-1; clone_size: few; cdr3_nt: TGTGCCAGCAGCTTAATGGGGTTAGGAGAGCAGTTCTTC; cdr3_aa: CASSLMGLGEQFF
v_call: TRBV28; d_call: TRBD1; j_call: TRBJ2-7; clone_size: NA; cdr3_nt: TGTGCCAGCAGATTTCTGGACAGGGATGCCTACGAGCAGTACTTC; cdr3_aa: CASRFLDRDAYEQYF
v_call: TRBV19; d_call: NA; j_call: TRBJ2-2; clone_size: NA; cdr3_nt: TGTGCCAGTAGTATAATTAGCGCGCTACCGGCCGGGGAGCTGTTTTTT; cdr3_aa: CASSIISALPAGELFF
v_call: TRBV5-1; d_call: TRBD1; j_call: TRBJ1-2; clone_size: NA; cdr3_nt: TGCGCCAGCAGCGACAGGGGGAACTATGGCTACACCTTC; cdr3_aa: CASSDRGNYGYTF
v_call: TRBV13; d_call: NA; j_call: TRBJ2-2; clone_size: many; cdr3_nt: TGTGCCAGCAGCAGGAGACTGCACAGAAGGGAGCTGTTTTTT; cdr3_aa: CASSRRLHRRELFF
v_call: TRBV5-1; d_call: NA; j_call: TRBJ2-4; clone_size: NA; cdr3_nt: TGCGCCAGCAGCTTGGATACCTTCAAAAACATTCAGTACTTC; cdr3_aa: CASSLDTFKNIQYF
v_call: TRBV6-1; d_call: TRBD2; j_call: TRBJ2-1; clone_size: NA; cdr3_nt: TGCGCCAGCAGTGAAGAGGTTAGCGGGAGCAATGAGCAGTTCTTC; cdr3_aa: CASSEEVSGSNEQFF
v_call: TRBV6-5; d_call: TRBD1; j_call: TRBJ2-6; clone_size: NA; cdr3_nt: TGTGCCTGCGGTCTTCGGACAGGGATGAAAGCTGGGGCCAACGTCCTGACTTTC; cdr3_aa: CACGLRTGMKAGANVLTF
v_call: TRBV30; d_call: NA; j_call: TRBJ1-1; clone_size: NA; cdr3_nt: TGTGCCTGGAACCGCGGTGCACATGTAGCTTTCTTT; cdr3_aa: CAWNRGAHVAFF